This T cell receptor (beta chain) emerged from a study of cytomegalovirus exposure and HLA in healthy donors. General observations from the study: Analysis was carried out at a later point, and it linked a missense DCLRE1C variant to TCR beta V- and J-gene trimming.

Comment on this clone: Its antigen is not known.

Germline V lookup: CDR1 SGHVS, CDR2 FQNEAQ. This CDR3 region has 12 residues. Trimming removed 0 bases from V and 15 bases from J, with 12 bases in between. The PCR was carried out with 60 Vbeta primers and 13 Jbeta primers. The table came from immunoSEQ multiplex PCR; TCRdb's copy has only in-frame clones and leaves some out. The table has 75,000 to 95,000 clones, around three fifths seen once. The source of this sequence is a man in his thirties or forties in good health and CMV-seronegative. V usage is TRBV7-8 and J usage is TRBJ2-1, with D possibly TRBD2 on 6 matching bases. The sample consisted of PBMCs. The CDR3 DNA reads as TGTGCCAGCAGCTTAGCGGGGACTCCAGGGTTCTTC. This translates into CASSLAGTPGFF.